These T cell receptor beta chains were read from a single sample in a study of shared clonotypes between healthy human individuals. Here immunoSEQ multiplex PCR was the method, and the copy in TCRdb shows in-frame clones only, minus some. The sample records about half a million clones, 77% being singletons. Sequencing was done on a sample of PBMCs. These receptors were obtained from a woman aged 40 to 50 in good health. Some clones in this sample may be carry-over from other donors' samples. Both conserved end residues are part of each CDR3. Each record gives: clone size, D gene, V gene, J gene, CDR3 protein, CDR3 DNA. A D gene is named only where the DNA matches it firmly. Some rows mark clone size as missing; the rest say once, few, many or name a class of expanded clone.

>NA|NA|TRBV18|TRBJ2-6
CASSPRGANVLTF
TGTGCCAGCTCACCTCGTGGGGCCAACGTCCTGACTTTC
>NA|TRBD1|TRBV5-1|TRBJ2-7
CASSLRTGGDEQYF
TGCGCCAGCAGCTTAAGGACAGGGGGGGACGAGCAGTACTTC
>NA|TRBD1|TRBV5-1|TRBJ2-7
CASSKRPGGEQYF
TGCGCCAGCAGCAAAAGGCCAGGGGGAGAGCAGTACTTC
>NA|NA|TRBV4-3|TRBJ1-2
CASSQAGGAVGCTF
TGCGCCAGCAGCCAAGCGGGGGGGGCGGTTGGCTGCACCTTC
>few|NA|TRBV28|TRBJ2-7
CASSLSPLVYEQYF
TGTGCCAGCAGTTTAAGCCCCCTGGTCTACGAGCAGTACTTC
>NA|TRBD2|TRBV4-2|TRBJ2-7
CASSQDQRDDEQYF
TGTGCCAGCAGCCAAGATCAGCGGGACGACGAGCAGTACTTC
>NA|TRBD1|TRBV25-1|TRBJ2-7
CASSERTGYEQYF
TGTGCCAGCAGTGAACGGACAGGGTACGAGCAGTACTTC
>few|NA|TRBV19|TRBJ1-5
CASSIGTADNQPQHF
TGTGCCAGTAGTATAGGGACAGCCGACAATCAGCCCCAGCATTTT
>many|TRBD2|TRBV13|TRBJ2-1
CASSLKSGGGAYNEQFF
TGTGCCAGCAGCCTTAAATCGGGGGGAGGCGCCTACAATGAGCAGTTCTTC
>NA|NA|TRBV14|TRBJ2-2
CASSQYWANTGELFF
TGTGCCAGCAGCCAATATTGGGCCAACACCGGGGAGCTGTTTTTT
>NA|NA|TRBV30|TRBJ1-5
CAWREDSNQPQHF
TGTGCCTGGAGAGAGGACAGCAATCAGCCCCAGCATTTT
>NA|NA|TRBV25-1|TRBJ2-5
CASSNVGVLQYF
TGTGCCAGCAGCAACGTTGGGGTTTTGCAGTACTTC
>NA|NA|TRBV11-2|TRBJ2-1
CASSLGRTNEQFF
TGTGCCAGCAGCTTAGGGCGGACGAATGAGCAGTTCTTC
>NA|NA|TRBV6-1|TRBJ2-7
CASISLREQYF
TGTGCCAGCATCTCCCTACGCGAGCAGTACTTC
>NA|TRBD1|TRBV7-6|TRBJ2-1
CASSLKGAGYNEQFF
TGTGCCAGCAGCCTAAAGGGGGCCGGATACAATGAGCAGTTCTTC
>NA|TRBD2|TRBV18|TRBJ2-7
CASSAQFQTSGTQLHEQYF
TGTGCCAGCTCAGCCCAATTCCAAACTAGCGGGACCCAGCTCCACGAGCAGTACTTC
>NA|TRBD1|TRBV7-8|TRBJ2-5
CASSLFRDRQETQYF
TGTGCCAGCAGCTTATTCCGGGACAGGCAAGAGACCCAGTACTTC
>NA|NA|TRBV5-1|TRBJ2-1
CASNPGAVYNEQFF
TGCGCCAGCAACCCGGGTGCGGTTTACAATGAGCAGTTCTTC
>NA|TRBD2|TRBV28|TRBJ2-7
CASSLAGGHSYEQYF
TGTGCCAGCAGCCTGGCGGGGGGCCACTCCTACGAGCAGTACTTC
>NA|NA|TRBV10-3|TRBJ2-6
CAISGSSSGANVLTF
TGTGCCATCAGTGGGTCCAGCTCTGGGGCCAACGTCCTGACTTTC
>few|NA|TRBV4-2|TRBJ2-1
CASSQDLEASSYNEQFF
TGTGCCAGCAGCCAAGATCTCGAGGCGAGCTCCTACAATGAGCAGTTCTTC
>NA|NA|TRBV4-2|TRBJ2-7
CASSHTGQGVLGTTSTDEQYF
TGTGCCAGCAGCCATACCGGACAGGGCGTACTAGGGACTACCTCCACGGACGAGCAGTACTTC
>NA|TRBD2|TRBV7-2|TRBJ2-1
CASSITSGTYNEQFF
TGTGCCAGCAGCATTACTAGCGGGACCTACAATGAGCAGTTCTTC
>NA|NA|TRBV21-1|TRBJ2-7
CASSKGLLAGGGVLGYEQYF
TGTGCCAGCAGCAAAGGACTTCTAGCTGGAGGGGGGGTTCTGGGATACGAGCAGTACTTC
>once|NA|TRBV21-1|TRBJ1-2
CASSNGRDYYGYTF
TGTGCCAGCAGCAACGGCCGGGACTACTATGGCTACACCTTC
>NA|TRBD1|TRBV28|TRBJ2-4
CASSLVGTDKNIQYF
TGTGCCAGCAGTTTGGTCGGGACAGATAAAAACATTCAGTACTTC